Shown below are 15 T cell receptor beta chains from a single sample sequenced in a study of CD8 T cells in Susac syndrome. When the RNA was reverse transcribed, random hexamers were used with an input of roughly 0.45 to 1 ug. TCRdb re-analysed the immunoSEQ multiplex PCR reads in MiXCR, keeping a single row per CDR3 protein. The data contain approximately 230,000 distinct CDR3 sequences, around 93% of them singletons. Sequenced: CD4+ T cells from PBMCs. These receptors all stem from a human donor with multiple sclerosis.

The J gene is TRBJ1-2, the V gene TRBV19, with D uncertain. CDR1 is LNHDA and CDR2 is SQIVND in the germline V gene (reference sequence). This CDR3 is 12 amino acids long. V lost 0 bases and J 2 bases, leaving 1 base between the germline ends. The CDR3 is CASSIENYGYTF. In DNA, the CDR3 is TGTGCCAGTAGTATAGAGAACTATGGCTACACCTTC. The full variable domain, in which reference TRBV19 and TRBJ1-2 provide the parts outside the CDR3, is DGGITQSPKYLFRKEGQNVTLSCEQNLNHDAMYWYRQDPGQGLRLIYYSQIVNDFQKGDIAEGYSVSREKKESFPLTVTSAQKNPTAFYLCASSIENYGYTFGSGTRLTVV.

The genes are TRBV7-2 and TRBJ1-3; D uncertain. Germline assignment: CDR1 SGHTA and CDR2 FQGNSA. The CDR3 covers 17 residues. The V and J ends lost 1 base and 0 bases respectively, with 13 bases between them. The CDR3 reads CASSLGPAANSGNTIYF. CDR3 DNA sequence: TGTGCCAGCAGCTTAGGTCCGGCAGCAAACTCTGGAAACACCATATATTTT.

The chain joins TRBV5-1 to TRBJ1-6; D gene unclear. The germline V gene has CDR1 SGHRS and CDR2 YFSETQ. V gave up 0 bases and J gave up 0 bases, with 10 bases separating them. This CDR3 is built from 17 residues. The CDR3 sequence: CASSLAAQSSYNSPLHF. The CDR3 DNA reads as TGCGCCAGCAGCTTGGCGGCCCAGAGCTCCTATAATTCACCCCTCCACTTT.

The V call is TRBV7-3, the J call TRBJ2-7; perhaps D is TRBD1 or TRBD2 (6 bases each). The CDR3 consists of 18 residues. CDR1 and CDR2 from the germline V gene are SGHTA and FQGTGA. V was shortened by 1 base and J by 0 bases, with 19 bases between the two germline ends. CDR3 region: CASSLSPGGGGPSYEQYV. The CDR3 nucleotides are TGTGCCAGCAGCTTAAGCCCCGGGGGCGGAGGCCCCTCCTACGAGCAGTACGTC.

V gene TRBV3-1 combines with J gene TRBJ1-6; no clear D gene. The CDR3 is 11 amino acids. Germline V gives CDR1 LGHDT, CDR2 YNNKEL (reference sequence). V shed 4 bases and J shed 10 bases, with 5 bases lying between them. CDR3 in amino acids: CASSRESPLHF. The CDR3 coding sequence is TGTGCCAGCAGCCGGGAGTCACCCCTCCACTTT. The full variable domain, its missing parts supplied by reference TRBV3-1 and TRBJ1-6, is DTAVSQTPKYLVTQMGNDKSIKCEQNLGHDTMYWYKQDSKKFLKIMFSYNNKELIINETVPNRFSPKSPDKAHLNLHINSLELGDSAVYFCASSRESPLHFGNGTRLTVT.

This clonotype occurred once. The chain uses TRBV20-1 and TRBJ2-5; 10 nucleotides align to TRBD2. The germline gives CDR1 DFQATT, CDR2 SNEGSKA (reference sequence). This CDR3 is built from 17 residues. Losses at the gene ends were 0 bases for V and 1 base for J; bases not matched to a gene: 8. CDR3 DNA: TGCAGTGCTAGAGATTCTCGGCCTAGCGGGGGCCAAGAGACCCAGTACTTC. This encodes CSARDSRPSGGQETQYF.

This chain joins TRBV14 and TRBJ1-1; D ambiguous. Trimming pared 4 bases from V and 0 bases from J, leaving 6 bases between. Germline-derived CDR1 and CDR2 are SGHDN and FVKESK. The CDR3 consists of 13 residues. DNA of the CDR3: TGTGCCAGCAGCCTCATCCTGAACACTGAAGCTTTCTTT. It yields the protein CASSLILNTEAFF.

The chain combines TRBV27 with TRBJ1-2; a possible D gene is TRBD1 (5 bases). The V gene lost 2 bases and the J gene lost 4 bases, with 11 bases spanning the gap. Germline assignment: CDR1 MNHEY and CDR2 SMNVEV (reference sequence). The CDR3 loop spans 14 amino acids. CDR3 DNA sequence: TGTGCCAGCAGTTTAACGTCAGGGTCCTATGGCTACACCTTC. Its protein is CASSLTSGSYGYTF.

V gene TRBV5-4 combines with J gene TRBJ2-3; unclear D gene. V shed 4 bases and J shed 3 bases, with 6 bases lying between them. Germline values: CDR1 SGHNT, CDR2 YYREEE (reference sequence). The CDR3 is 12 residues long. The chain's CDR3 is CASSRETDTQYF. The CDR3 nucleotides read TGTGCCAGCAGCCGAGAGACAGATACGCAGTATTTT.

The genes are TRBV21-1 and TRBJ2-7. TRBV21-1 is designated a pseudogene. The CDR3 has 14 residues. CDR3 amino acids: CARRSGTATYEQYF. For the CDR3, the DNA is TGTGCCAGAAGAAGCGGGACCGCTACCTACGAGCAGTACTTC.

V is TRBV18 and J is TRBJ1-4; D gene uncertain. Germline V CDR1 and CDR2: KGHSH, LQKENI. With 1 base removed from V and 2 bases from J, the gap between germline ends came to 8 bases. The CDR3 totals 15 residues. DNA of the CDR3: TGTGCCAGCTCACCACTGCACGGTACTAATGAAAAACTGTTTTTT. Its translation: CASSPLHGTNEKLFF.

Only one count was recorded for this clonotype. V gene TRBV7-7 combines with J gene TRBJ2-7; 7 bases are shared with TRBD1. Germline values: CDR1 SSHAT, CDR2 FNYEAQ (reference sequence). The CDR3 covers 15 residues. Here the CDR3 DNA reads TGTGCTAGCAGCTTCGGGGACAGAGCCTATTACGAGCAGTACGTC. This translates into CASSFGDRAYYEQYV.

This chain links TRBV3-1 with TRBJ2-1; D perhaps matches TRBD2 (5 bases). V gave up 1 base and J gave up 10 bases, with 11 bases separating them. The length of the CDR3 is 13 residues. From germline, CDR1 is LGHDT and CDR2 YNNKEL (reference sequence). The CDR3 is CASSQVIRREQFF. Here the CDR3 DNA reads TGTGCCAGCAGCCAAGTGATTAGGAGGGAGCAGTTCTTC.

This clonotype was seen more than once but under ten times. The V and J genes are TRBV27 and TRBJ1-1; 8 bases line up with TRBD1. Germline assignment: CDR1 MNHEY and CDR2 SMNVEV (reference sequence). The CDR3 sequence is 14 residues long. V shed 3 bases, J shed 5 bases, and the junction held 5 bases outside the gene matches. The CDR3 protein is CASSFDRGGTEAFF. The CDR3 coding sequence is TGTGCCAGCAGTTTTGACAGGGGAGGAACTGAAGCTTTCTTT.

The chain employs TRBV29-1 and TRBJ2-3; TRBD2 is a possible D gene (6 bases). The CDR3 is 14 amino acids. V was clipped by 4 bases and J by 3 bases, with 14 bases between them. CDR1 is SQVTM, CDR2 ANQGSEA, per germline. The CDR3 region has the DNA TGCAGCGTTGCGGAGGGTATGTGGACAGATACGCAGTATTTT. Its translation is CSVAEGMWTDTQYF.